Given below is one T cell receptor beta chain in context. Its antigen is as yet unknown. The sample's time point: week 35, safety follow-up. In the vaccine, a single dose held 300 ug of the mutant IDH1 20-mer peptide, along with topical imiquimod. Trimming stripped 6 bases from V and 2 bases from J, with 16 bases between. CDR1 ENHRY and CDR2 SYGVKD come from the germline V gene. There are 15 residues in the CDR3. These data come from a study of a mutant IDH1 vaccine in newly diagnosed glioma. Study overall: Vaccine administration was initiated 4-6 weeks following radiotherapy alone, or with temozolomide cycles.

Using immunoSEQ multiplex PCR, the repertoire was profiled, and TCRdb retains in-frame clones only, with some absent. The table has around 50,000 clones, approximately 79% seen once. This sequence joins TRBV10-3 and TRBJ1-2; D is possibly TRBD1 (6 bases). The receptor comes from a man aged 40-50 years with glioma. This specimen was PBMCs, taken from a glioma patient whose treatment included an IDH1 peptide vaccine. CDR3 residues: CAISKEDSGNYGYTF. The CDR3 nucleotides read TGTGCCATCAGCAAGGAGGACAGCGGAAACTATGGCTACACCTTC.